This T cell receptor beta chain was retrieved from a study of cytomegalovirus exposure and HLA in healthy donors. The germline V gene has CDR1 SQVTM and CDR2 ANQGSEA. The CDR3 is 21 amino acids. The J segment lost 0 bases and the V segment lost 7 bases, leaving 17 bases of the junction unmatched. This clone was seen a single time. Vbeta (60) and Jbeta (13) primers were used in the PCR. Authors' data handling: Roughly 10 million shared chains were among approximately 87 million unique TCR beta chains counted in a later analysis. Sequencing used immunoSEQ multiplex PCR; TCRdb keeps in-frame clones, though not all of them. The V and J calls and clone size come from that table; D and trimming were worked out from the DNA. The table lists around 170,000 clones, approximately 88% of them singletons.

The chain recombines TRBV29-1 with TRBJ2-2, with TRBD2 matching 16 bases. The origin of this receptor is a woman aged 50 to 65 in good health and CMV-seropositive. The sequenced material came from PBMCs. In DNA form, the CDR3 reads TGCAGCGCCGGCTTGCCCGGGACTAGCGGGGGGGGCTCCGCGAACACCGGGGAGCTGTTTTTT. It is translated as CSAGLPGTSGGGSANTGELFF.